This T cell receptor (beta chain) originates from a study of lymphopenia after photon versus proton radiotherapy. Profiling relied on immunoSEQ multiplex PCR, and the TCRdb table lists in-frame clones only, not all of them. The sample yields 68,000 or so clones, more than 75% seen once. Whole-study results and caveats: Under photons, naive T cells and diversity fell while effector/memory populations rose. Authors raise, but do not show, better survival with proton therapy. In patients who died, overall survival fell as post-nadir TCR diversity dropped more.

A note on this clone: Its matching antigen is unknown.

The sample consisted of peripheral blood, taken from a patient treated with photon-based radiotherapy. This clonotype was obtained from a woman in her 70s with pancreatic cancer.

The CDR3 nucleotides read TGTGCCAGCAGTGCAGATAATCAGCCCCAGCATTTT. Residues: CASSADNQPQHF. J is TRBJ1-5 and V is TRBV2; D unclear. The CDR3 is 12 residues long. Germline V gives CDR1 SNHLY, CDR2 FYNNEI. Trimming removed 4 bases at V and 4 bases at J, with 5 bases between.